Shown below are 29 T cell receptor beta chains from a single sample sequenced in a study of T cells in Graves' hyperthyroidism and ophthalmopathy. From RNA transcripts, TCR beta CDR3 regions were amplified. The primer set for the first-round RT-PCR of the TCR CDR3 was HTBI. TCRdb analysed the multiplex PCR reads with MiXCR anew, one entry per CDR3 protein. The data contain fewer than 650,000 distinct CDR3 sequences, roughly 14% of them singletons. The sequenced sample consisted of blood. Receptors were obtained from a woman in her twenties or thirties with Graves' hyperthyroidism that later progressed to Graves' ophthalmopathy.

This clonotype appeared a few times. This rearrangement joins TRBV27 to TRBJ2-3; TRBD2 agrees at 9 bases. This CDR3 comprises 14 residues. The germline gives CDR1 MNHEY, CDR2 SMNVEV (reference sequence). Unmatched junction bases numbered 9, after V lost 8 bases and J lost 6 bases. CDR3 bases: TGTGCCAGCGGAAGGCGGGAGGGATCTGATACGCAGTATTTT. This sequence encodes CASGRREGSDTQYF.

Note on this clonotype: The junction does not match germline at one end; this may be a read error. The rearrangement uses TRBV5-1 and TRBJ1-6; no definite D call. The germline V gene has CDR1 SGHRS and CDR2 YFSETQ. This CDR3 region has 12 residues. The CDR3 region is CASSQTNSPPHF. In DNA form, the CDR3 reads TGCGCCAGCAGCCAAACGAACTCACCCCCCCACTTT.

At least ten counts were recorded for this clonotype. This chain uses TRBV7-3 with TRBJ2-2, with 9 bases fitting TRBD1. There are 18 residues in the CDR3. The germline V gene has CDR1 SGHTA and CDR2 FQGTGA. V lost 1 base, J lost 5 bases, and 11 bases stayed unmatched. The CDR3 coding sequence is TGTGCCAGCAGCTTAAGCCTACTCCCTGGGACAGGGACCGGGGAGCTGTTTTTT. It specifies CASSLSLLPGTGTGELFF.

This clonotype showed up many times. The chain joins TRBV24-1 to TRBJ2-2, with 7 bases fitting TRBD1. Trimming at V came to 9 bases and at J to 7 bases, leaving 7 bases not matched to a gene. From germline, CDR1 is KGHDR and CDR2 SFDVKD. This CDR3 is built from 13 residues. This CDR3 is CATAGTENGELFF. The CDR3 region has the DNA TGTGCCACCGCCGGGACAGAAAACGGGGAGCTGTTTTTT.

This clonotype has a count of ten or more. The rearrangement links TRBV9 to TRBJ2-1; 7 nucleotides match TRBD2. CDR1 SGDLS and CDR2 YYNGEE come from the germline V gene. Germline trimming cut 0 bases from V and 4 bases from J; bases unmatched to any gene: 10. The CDR3 covers 17 residues. The CDR3 coding sequence is TGTGCCAGCAGCGTAGGGGCAACTAGCGAGATATACAATGAGCAGTTCTTC. It codes for CASSVGATSEIYNEQFF.

This clonotype was picked up a small number of times. V and J are TRBV5-1 and TRBJ1-1; no clear D. From germline, CDR1 is SGHRS and CDR2 YFSETQ. There are 13 residues in the CDR3. V was cut by 2 bases and J by 0 bases, with 5 bases left in between. DNA of the CDR3: TGCGCCAGCAGCTTATACCTGAACACTGAAGCTTTCTTT. This encodes CASSLYLNTEAFF.

This clonotype has ten or more counts. The J gene is TRBJ1-5, the V gene TRBV12-3 or TRBV12-4; D is unresolved. Trimming removed 6 bases from V and 7 bases from J, with 13 bases in between. CDR3 length: 13 amino acids. CDR3 amino acids: CASRLEGNQPQHF. In DNA form, the CDR3 reads TGTGCCAGCAGGCTAGAGGGAAACCAGCCCCAGCATTTT.

This clonotype has at least ten counts. The chain carries TRBV28 and TRBJ2-6; D might be TRBD2 (5 bases). Germline V gives CDR1 MDHEN, CDR2 SYDVKM. Trimming took 2 bases from V and 2 from J, leaving 7 bases between them. The CDR3 consists of 15 residues. The CDR3 sequence is CASSLGRTGANVLTF. The CDR3 DNA follows: TGTGCCAGCAGTTTAGGGAGAACTGGGGCCAACGTCCTGACTTTC. Combining the CDR3 with reference TRBV28 and TRBJ2-6 gives the whole variable domain DVKVTQSSRYLVKRTGEKVFLECVQDMDHENMFWYRQDPGLGLRLIYFSYDVKMKEKGDIPEGYSVSREKKERFSLILESASTNQTSMYLCASSLGRTGANVLTFGAGSRLTVL.

The chain combines TRBV19 with TRBJ1-2; no clear D gene. The CDR3 covers 15 residues. Trimming removed 7 bases at V and 4 bases at J, with 19 bases between. From germline, CDR1 is LNHDA and CDR2 SQIVND (reference sequence). CDR3 region: CASTPQTLGVYGYTF. The DNA of the CDR3 is TGTGCCAGTACCCCGCAGACCCTCGGGGTCTATGGCTACACCTTC.

This clonotype was observed a handful of times. The J gene is TRBJ2-5, the V gene TRBV19; possibly TRBD2 for D (6 bases). This CDR3 spans 14 amino acids. Germline-derived CDR1 and CDR2 are LNHDA and SQIVND (reference sequence). The ends were cut back, 3 bases at V and 3 bases at J, with 11 bases in the middle. CDR3 amino acids: CASSMVGGEETQYF. CDR3 nucleotide sequence: TGTGCCAGTAGTATGGTGGGGGGTGAAGAGACCCAGTACTTC.

This clonotype appeared a few times. V and J are TRBV7-9 and TRBJ2-1; maybe TRBD1 (5 bases). Per germline, CDR1 SEHNR and CDR2 FQNEAQ (reference sequence). The CDR3 covers 15 residues. Trimming cost V 5 bases and J 4 bases, with 15 bases left between them. The DNA of the CDR3 is TGTGCCAGCAGCATTTTAGGGGCGGCATACAATGAGCAGTTCTTC. It specifies CASSILGAAYNEQFF.

This clonotype has ten or more counts. V and J are TRBV3-1 and TRBJ1-2, with D perhaps TRBD1 (6 bases). Germline CDR1 LGHDT, CDR2 YNNKEL (reference sequence). V shed 2 bases and J shed 4 bases, with 11 bases lying between them. CDR3 length: 14 residues. As DNA, the CDR3 is TGTGCCAGCAGCCAAACAGGGTCGACCTATGGCTACACCTTC. This codes for CASSQTGSTYGYTF.

The chain has TRBV10-2 and TRBJ2-5, with a possible D match to TRBD1 (5 bases). Germline V gives CDR1 WSHSY, CDR2 SAAADI. This CDR3 contains 17 residues. Trimming left V 3 bases short and J 5 bases short, with 22 bases between. The CDR3 spells CASSDPLGRWGEETQYF. The CDR3 DNA reads TGCGCCAGCAGTGACCCGTTGGGGCGGTGGGGCGAGGAGACCCAGTACTTC.

This clonotype has ten or more counts. The chain employs TRBV20-1 and TRBJ2-7; the D gene is possibly TRBD1 (5 bases). V was shortened by 6 bases and J by 3 bases, with 9 bases between the two germline ends. This CDR3 is built from 11 residues. Germline CDR1 and CDR2: DFQATT and SNEGSKA (reference sequence). CDR3 region: CSAYQGYEQYF. The CDR3 DNA reads as TGCAGTGCCTATCAGGGCTACGAGCAGTACTTC.

The table lists this clonotype with many counts. The chain is built from TRBV28 and TRBJ1-5; no clear D gene. This CDR3 has 14 amino acids. Germline CDR1 and CDR2: MDHEN and SYDVKM. The germline V and J ends were trimmed by 7 bases and 2 bases, with 12 bases remaining between them. The CDR3 region is CASTTTPGNQPQHF. DNA for the CDR3: TGTGCCAGCACCACTACCCCGGGCAATCAGCCCCAGCATTTT.

This clonotype was picked up many times. The J gene is TRBJ1-2, the V gene TRBV7-9; D not certain. The CDR3 is 14 residues long. The ends were cut back, 5 bases at V and 11 bases at J, with 21 bases in the middle. Germline CDR1 SEHNR, CDR2 FQNEAQ (reference sequence). The CDR3 here is CASSQPGTNLGYTF. CDR3 DNA sequence: TGTGCCAGCAGCCAACCGGGAACCAACCTTGGTTACACCTTC. Combining the CDR3 with reference TRBV7-9 and TRBJ1-2 gives the whole variable domain DTGVSQNPRHKITKRGQNVTFRCDPISEHNRLYWYRQTLGQGPEFLTYFQNEAQLEKSRLLSDRFSAERPKGSFSTLEIQRTEQGDSAMYLCASSQPGTNLGYTFGSGTRLTVV.

There are a few counts of this clonotype. The chain is built from TRBV9 and TRBJ2-5; 10 bases fit TRBD2. Germline V gene sequence: CDR1 SGDLS, CDR2 YYNGEE. V trimming: 3 bases; J trimming: 3 bases; junction bases outside the gene matches: 2. This CDR3 comprises 14 residues. Written as DNA, the CDR3 is TGTGCCAGCAGCGCCGGACTAGCGGAAGAGACCCAGTACTTC. Translation gives CASSAGLAEETQYF.

With regard to this clonotype: This may stem from a read error, because a much larger clone lies one nucleotide away. This sequence joins TRBV19 and TRBJ2-5; the D gene is possibly TRBD2 (5 bases). CDR3 length: 13 residues. Germline loops: CDR1 LNHDA, CDR2 SQIVND (reference sequence). The CDR3 region has the DNA TGTCCCAGTAGTATGCAGAGAGGGGAGACCCAGTACTTC. It is translated as CPSSMQRGETQYF.

The rearrangement links TRBV19 to TRBJ2-2, with 9 bases that match TRBD2. CDR1 LNHDA and CDR2 SQIVND come from the germline V gene (reference sequence). Trimming cost V 5 bases and J 4 bases; bases outside gene matches: 2. The CDR3 extends over 14 amino acids. The CDR3 DNA follows: TGTGCCAGTAGTGGCGGGAGGGCCACCGGGGAGCTGTTTTTT. This encodes CASSGGRATGELFF.

The chain combines TRBV30 with TRBJ1-3; D gene unclear. Trimming took 2 bases from V and 0 from J, leaving 11 bases between them. Germline lookup yields CDR1 GTSNPN and CDR2 SVGIG (reference sequence). CDR3 length: 15 amino acids. CDR3 nucleotides: TGTGCCTGGAGTCACGATGTATCCTCTGGAAACACCATATATTTT. It translates to CAWSHDVSSGNTIYF. The full variable domain, completed using reference TRBV30 and TRBJ1-3, is SQTIHQWPATLVQPVGSPLSLECTVEGTSNPNLYWYRQAAGRGLQLLFYSVGIGQISSEVPQNLSASRPQDRQFILSSKKLLLSDSGFYLCAWSHDVSSGNTIYFGEGSWLTVV.

This rearrangement joins TRBV20-1 to TRBJ1-6; no firm D call. V lost 3 bases and J 6 bases, leaving 15 bases between the germline ends. There are 15 residues in the CDR3. The V gene's germline CDR1 is DFQATT and CDR2 SNEGSKA (reference sequence). The CDR3 nucleotides read TGCAGTGCTAGTCGGGCCGCGGTTACTAATTCACCCCTCCACTTT. It is translated as CSASRAAVTNSPLHF.

The table lists this clonotype with many counts. V and J are TRBV27 and TRBJ2-7; the D gene could be TRBD1 or TRBD2 (5 bases each). V was pared by 6 bases and J by 4 bases, with 16 bases between. This CDR3 has 14 residues. Germline CDR1 and CDR2: MNHEY and SMNVEV (reference sequence). In DNA form, the CDR3 reads TGTGCCAGCAGCCTAAACCGGGACGGTTACGAGCAGTACTTC. It translates to CASSLNRDGYEQYF.

This clonotype was counted at least ten times. V gene TRBV25-1 combines with J gene TRBJ1-1; a possible D gene is TRBD1 (5 bases). This CDR3 spans 16 amino acids. CDR1 and CDR2 (germline): MGHDK, SYGVNS. With 1 base removed from V and 0 bases from J, the gap between germline ends came to 12 bases. The CDR3 region has the DNA TGTGCCAGCAGTGAATCGTGGGCAGGGATGAACACTGAAGCTTTCTTT. This translates into CASSESWAGMNTEAFF.

The V call is TRBV12-3 or TRBV12-4, the J call TRBJ2-1, with D unclear. Trimming took off 8 bases at V and 7 bases at J, with 6 bases between the two ends. This CDR3 has 10 residues. The CDR3 loop is CASARNEQFF. CDR3 nucleotide sequence: TGTGCCAGCGCGAGGAATGAGCAGTTCTTC.

There are a few counts of this clonotype. This chain uses TRBV24-1 with TRBJ2-3; the match to TRBD2 covers 9 bases. Germline V lookup: CDR1 KGHDR, CDR2 SFDVKD. J gave up 0 bases and V 9 bases, and 9 bases lay outside the gene matches. This CDR3 region has 16 residues. In nucleotides, the CDR3 is TGTGCCACCGGAGAATTTAGCGGGGGAAGCACAGATACGCAGTATTTT. Translated, it gives CATGEFSGGSTDTQYF.

This clonotype was observed a few times. V gene TRBV20-1 combines with J gene TRBJ2-7; D remains unclear. The V and J ends lost 6 bases and 2 bases respectively, with 8 bases between them. Germline CDR1 and CDR2: DFQATT and SNEGSKA (reference sequence). The CDR3 spans 11 residues. The CDR3 loop is CSAEKTYEQYF. CDR3 DNA sequence: TGCAGTGCAGAAAAAACCTACGAGCAGTACTTC.

This clonotype was observed many times. The chain combines TRBV30 with TRBJ1-2; D ambiguous. V shed 0 bases and J shed 3 bases, with 8 bases lying between them. The germline V gene has CDR1 GTSNPN and CDR2 SVGIG (reference sequence). The CDR3 has 13 amino acids. The CDR3 reads CAWSVSTHYGYTF. The CDR3 DNA is TGTGCCTGGAGTGTCTCTACCCACTATGGCTACACCTTC. Using reference TRBV30 and TRBJ1-2 for the parts outside the CDR3, the full variable domain is SQTIHQWPATLVQPVGSPLSLECTVEGTSNPNLYWYRQAAGRGLQLLFYSVGIGQISSEVPQNLSASRPQDRQFILSSKKLLLSDSGFYLCAWSVSTHYGYTFGSGTRLTVV.

Many counts were recorded for this clonotype. The rearrangement links TRBV12-3 or TRBV12-4 to TRBJ2-5, with TRBD1 as a possible D gene (5 bases). The CDR3 runs 13 residues. The V end was cut by 9 bases, the J end by 1 base, with 12 bases between. In DNA form, the CDR3 reads TGTGCCAGTGCACAGGTGGGCCAAGAGACCCAGTACTTC. This encodes CASAQVGQETQYF.

The gene calls are TRBV5-1 and TRBJ2-3, with 9 bases aligning to TRBD1. There are 15 residues in the CDR3. The V gene end was trimmed by 3 bases and the J gene end by 4 bases; junction bases not matched to a gene: 6. Germline V CDR1 and CDR2: SGHRS, YFSETQ. The CDR3 DNA reads as TGCGCCAGCAGCTCTTGGACAGGGGTAGCAGATACGCAGTATTTT. Translated, it gives CASSSWTGVADTQYF.